This T cell receptor (beta chain) was documented in a study of T cell responses to AZD1222 COVID-19 vaccine. Regarding this clone: Its antigen is unknown.

Overall study findings and caveats: A rise in Spike-specific TCR breadth and depth followed two AZD1222 doses. Donor demographics were predominantly white British with a female majority; clonal diversity may be underestimated.

TCRdb's table, derived via immunoSEQ multiplex PCR, lists solely in-frame clones and lacks some. The sample gives around 140,000 clones, roughly nine tenths of which show up once; about 3.8% is in the top ten. Source: peripheral blood, taken 28 days after the second AZD1222 dose. The receptor was derived from an adult who received the AZD1222 COVID-19 vaccine.

The CDR3 coding sequence is TGTGCCACCAGTGATGGATTCGGGACAGGGCCAAACCTTGATCAGCCCCAGCATTTT. Protein product: CATSDGFGTGPNLDQPQHF. The chain uses TRBV24-1 and TRBJ1-5; 9 bases are shared with TRBD1. The CDR3 has 19 amino acids. V shed 3 bases, J shed 5 bases, and the junction held 16 bases outside the gene matches. Germline CDR1 is KGHDR and CDR2 is SFDVKD.